The clone carrying this T cell receptor beta chain was detected only a few times. What it binds is not known. The source of the sample is a study of Ad26.COV2.S vaccination and SARS-CoV-2 variants. As for the study in general: Enrolled in COV1001, the donor was in the Ad26.COV2.S trial arm, which received the vaccine. Broader study findings: The TCR breadth and depth analyses may have produced an underestimate of total T cell responses.

Treatment noted: roughly 19 received Ad26.COV2.S at low or high dose, single or two shots; roughly five received placebo; per-sample allocation not given. At day 63 after the first vaccine or placebo injection, samples were drawn. The shot given was an Ad26 vector that makes Wuhan-strain SARS-CoV-2 spike. TCRdb's copy holds only in-frame clones and misses some; the assay was immunoSEQ multiplex PCR. The data contain 500,000 or so clones, 75% to 90% of them seen just once; the ten biggest clones take up over 2%. Trimming took off 4 bases at V and 3 bases at J, with 20 bases between the two ends. CDR3 length: 17 amino acids. Germline V gives CDR1 SGHRS, CDR2 YFSETQ.

Sequencing used peripheral blood, obtained in a trial of Ad26.COV2.S vaccine versus placebo. This clonotype was obtained from a person aged 18-65 years who received the Ad26.COV2.S COVID-19 vaccine or a placebo. J is TRBJ2-1 and V is TRBV5-1; D possibly corresponds to TRBD1 (6 bases). The DNA for the CDR3 is TGCGCCAGCAGCCGGAACAGGGAAGGAGATAGCTACAATGAGCAGTTCTTC. Translating gives CASSRNREGDSYNEQFF. Full variable domain (remainder filled in from reference TRBV5-1 and TRBJ2-1): KAGVTQTPRYLIKTRGQQVTLSCSPISGHRSVSWYQQTPGQGLQFLFEYFSETQRNKGNFPGRFSGRQFSNSRSEMNVSTLELGDSALYLCASSRNREGDSYNEQFFGPGTRLTVL.